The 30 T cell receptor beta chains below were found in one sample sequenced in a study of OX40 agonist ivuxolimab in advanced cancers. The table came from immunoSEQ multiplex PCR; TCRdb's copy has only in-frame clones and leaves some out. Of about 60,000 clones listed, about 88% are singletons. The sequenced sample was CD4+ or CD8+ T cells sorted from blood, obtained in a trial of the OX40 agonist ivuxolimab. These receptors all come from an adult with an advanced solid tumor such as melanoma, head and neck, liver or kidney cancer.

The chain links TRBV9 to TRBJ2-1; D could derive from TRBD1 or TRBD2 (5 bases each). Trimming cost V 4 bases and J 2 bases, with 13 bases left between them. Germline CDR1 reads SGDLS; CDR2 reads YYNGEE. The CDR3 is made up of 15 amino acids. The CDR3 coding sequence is TGTGCCAGCAGCTGGATGGGGGACGCCTACAATGAGCAGTTCTTC. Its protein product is CASSWMGDAYNEQFF.

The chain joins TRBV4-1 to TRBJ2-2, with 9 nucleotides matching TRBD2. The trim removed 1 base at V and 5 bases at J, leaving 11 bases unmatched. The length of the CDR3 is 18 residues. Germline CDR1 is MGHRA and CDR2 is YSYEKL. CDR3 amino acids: CASSQVLGGRARTGELFF. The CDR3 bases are TGCGCCAGCAGCCAAGTTCTAGGCGGGAGGGCCAGGACCGGGGAGCTGTTTTTT.

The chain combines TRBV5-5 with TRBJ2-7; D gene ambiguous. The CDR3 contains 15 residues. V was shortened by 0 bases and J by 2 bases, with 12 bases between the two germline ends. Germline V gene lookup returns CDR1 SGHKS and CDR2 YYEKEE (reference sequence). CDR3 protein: CASSLEYFLTYEQYF. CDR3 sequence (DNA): TGTGCCAGCAGCTTGGAGTATTTTCTGACCTACGAGCAGTACTTC.

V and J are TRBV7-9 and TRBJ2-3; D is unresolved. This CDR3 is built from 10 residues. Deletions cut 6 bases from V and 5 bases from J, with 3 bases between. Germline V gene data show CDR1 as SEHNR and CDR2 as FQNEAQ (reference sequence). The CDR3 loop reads CASRGDTQYF. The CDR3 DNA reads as TGTGCCAGCAGAGGAGATACGCAGTATTTT.

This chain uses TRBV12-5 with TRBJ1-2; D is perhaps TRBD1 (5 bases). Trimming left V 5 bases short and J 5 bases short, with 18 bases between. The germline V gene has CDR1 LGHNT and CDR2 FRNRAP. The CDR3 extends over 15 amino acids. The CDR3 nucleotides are TGTGCTAGTGGTCTAGGTTACACAGGAATTTATGGCTACACCTTC. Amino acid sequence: CASGLGYTGIYGYTF.

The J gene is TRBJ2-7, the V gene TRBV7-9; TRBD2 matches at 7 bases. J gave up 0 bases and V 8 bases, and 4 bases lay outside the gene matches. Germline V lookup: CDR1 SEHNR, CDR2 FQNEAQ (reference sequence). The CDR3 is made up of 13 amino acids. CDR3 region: CASGTTSSYEQYF. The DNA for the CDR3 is TGTGCCAGCGGGACTACGAGCTCCTACGAGCAGTACTTC.

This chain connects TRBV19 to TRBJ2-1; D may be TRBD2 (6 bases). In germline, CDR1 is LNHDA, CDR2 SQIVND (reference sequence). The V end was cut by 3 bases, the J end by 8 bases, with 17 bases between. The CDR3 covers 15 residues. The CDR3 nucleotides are TGTGCCAGTAGTATTACCGGAGGGCCTTTCCATGAGCAGTTCTTC. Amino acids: CASSITGGPFHEQFF. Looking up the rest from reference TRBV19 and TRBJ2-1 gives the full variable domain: DGGITQSPKYLFRKEGQNVTLSCEQNLNHDAMYWYRQDPGQGLRLIYYSQIVNDFQKGDIAEGYSVSREKKESFPLTVTSAQKNPTAFYLCASSITGGPFHEQFFGPGTRLTVL.

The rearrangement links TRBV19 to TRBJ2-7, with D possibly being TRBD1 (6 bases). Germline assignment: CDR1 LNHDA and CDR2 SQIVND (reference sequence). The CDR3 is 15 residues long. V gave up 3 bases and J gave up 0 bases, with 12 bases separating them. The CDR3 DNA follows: TGTGCCAGTAGTATCCCGGGACAAAGCTCCTACGAGCAGTACTTC. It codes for CASSIPGQSSYEQYF.

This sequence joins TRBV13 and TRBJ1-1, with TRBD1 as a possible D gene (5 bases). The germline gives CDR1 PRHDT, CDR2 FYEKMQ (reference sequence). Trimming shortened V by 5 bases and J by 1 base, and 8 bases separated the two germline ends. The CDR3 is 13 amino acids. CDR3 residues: CASSAQGNTEAFF. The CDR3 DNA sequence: TGTGCCAGCAGCGCCCAGGGGAACACTGAAGCTTTCTTT.

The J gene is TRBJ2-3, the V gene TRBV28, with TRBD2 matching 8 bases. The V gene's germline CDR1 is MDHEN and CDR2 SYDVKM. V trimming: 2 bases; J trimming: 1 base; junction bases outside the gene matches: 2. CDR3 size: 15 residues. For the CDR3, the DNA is TGTGCCAGCAGTTTAAGAGCGGGGGGCACAGATACGCAGTATTTT. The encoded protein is CASSLRAGGTDTQYF.

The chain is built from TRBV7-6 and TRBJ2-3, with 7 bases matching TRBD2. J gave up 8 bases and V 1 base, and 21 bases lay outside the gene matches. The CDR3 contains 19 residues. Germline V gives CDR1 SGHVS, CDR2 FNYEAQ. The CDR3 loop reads CASSLVGSGSGAWGGTQYF. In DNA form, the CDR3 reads TGTGCCAGCAGCTTAGTGGGTAGCGGGTCCGGCGCGTGGGGAGGTACGCAGTATTTT.

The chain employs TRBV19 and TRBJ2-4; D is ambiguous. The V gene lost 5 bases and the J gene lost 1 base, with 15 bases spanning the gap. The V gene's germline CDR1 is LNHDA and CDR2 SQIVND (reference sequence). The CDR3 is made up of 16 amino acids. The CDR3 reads CASSSRLQGAKNIQYF. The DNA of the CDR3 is TGTGCCAGTAGTTCCCGATTACAAGGGGCCAAAAACATTCAGTACTTC.

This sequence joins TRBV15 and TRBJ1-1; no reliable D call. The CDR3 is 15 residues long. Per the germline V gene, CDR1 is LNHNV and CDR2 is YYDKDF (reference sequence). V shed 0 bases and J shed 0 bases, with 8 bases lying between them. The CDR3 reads CATSREIGMNTEAFF. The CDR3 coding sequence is TGTGCCACCAGCAGAGAAATTGGGATGAACACTGAAGCTTTCTTT.

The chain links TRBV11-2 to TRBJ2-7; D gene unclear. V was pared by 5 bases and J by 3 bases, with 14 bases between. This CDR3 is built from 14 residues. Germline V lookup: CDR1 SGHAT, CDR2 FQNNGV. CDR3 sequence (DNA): TGTGCCAGCAGCCCGACCGGAGCCCTCTACGAGCAGTACTTC. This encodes CASSPTGALYEQYF.

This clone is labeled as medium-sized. The chain's CDR3 is CASSGPGQGAGNEQFF. CDR3 nucleotides: TGTGCCAGCAGTGGGCCGGGACAGGGGGCGGGAAATGAGCAGTTCTTC. The V and J genes are TRBV6-1 and TRBJ2-1; TRBD1 matches 12 bases. Unmatched junction bases numbered 8, after V lost 4 bases and J lost 7 bases. This CDR3 has 16 residues. Germline assignment: CDR1 MNHNS and CDR2 SASEGT.

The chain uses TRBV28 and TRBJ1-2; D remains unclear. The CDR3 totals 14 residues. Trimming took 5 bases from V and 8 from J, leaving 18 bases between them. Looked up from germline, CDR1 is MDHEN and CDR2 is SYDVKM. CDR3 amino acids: CASSPSLGVGGYTF. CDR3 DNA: TGTGCCAGCAGTCCGTCGCTAGGAGTTGGCGGCTACACCTTC.

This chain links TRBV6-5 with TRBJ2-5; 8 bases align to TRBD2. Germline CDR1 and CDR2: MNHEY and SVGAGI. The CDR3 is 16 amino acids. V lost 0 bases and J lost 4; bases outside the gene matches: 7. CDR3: CASSYSYSGRTETQYF. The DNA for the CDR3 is TGTGCCAGCAGTTACTCGTACAGCGGGAGAACAGAGACCCAGTACTTC.

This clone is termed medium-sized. The CDR3 here is CASRASRGLTNIQYF. The CDR3 DNA reads as TGTGCCAGCAGAGCTTCGCGGGGGTTAACGAACATTCAGTACTTC. This chain links TRBV2 with TRBJ2-4, with 7 positions matching TRBD2. After removal of 6 bases from V and 7 bases from J, the junction contained 12 bases not matched to a gene. Per the germline V gene, CDR1 is SNHLY and CDR2 is FYNNEI. CDR3 length: 15 amino acids.

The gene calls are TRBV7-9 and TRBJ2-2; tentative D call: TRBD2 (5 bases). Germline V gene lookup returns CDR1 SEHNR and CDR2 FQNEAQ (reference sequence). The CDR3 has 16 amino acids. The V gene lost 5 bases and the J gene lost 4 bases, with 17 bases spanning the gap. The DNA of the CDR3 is TGTGCCAGCAGCCCTGAACGGACGCGGGTCACCGGGGAGCTGTTTTTT. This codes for CASSPERTRVTGELFF.

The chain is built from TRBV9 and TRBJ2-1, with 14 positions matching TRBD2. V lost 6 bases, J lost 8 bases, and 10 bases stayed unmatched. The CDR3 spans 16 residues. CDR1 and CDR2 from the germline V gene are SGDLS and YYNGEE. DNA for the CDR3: TGTGCCAGCATCCCGACTAGCGGGAGGGTAGGGGATGAGCAGTTCTTC. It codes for CASIPTSGRVGDEQFF. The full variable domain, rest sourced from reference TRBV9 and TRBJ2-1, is DSGVTQTPKHLITATGQRVTLRCSPRSGDLSVYWYQQSLDQGLQFLIQYYNGEERAKGNILERFSAQQFPDLHSELNLSSLELGDSALYFCASIPTSGRVGDEQFFGPGTRLTVL.

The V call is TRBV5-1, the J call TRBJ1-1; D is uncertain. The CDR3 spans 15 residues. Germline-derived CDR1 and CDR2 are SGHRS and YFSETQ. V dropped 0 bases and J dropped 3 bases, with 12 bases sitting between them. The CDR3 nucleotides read TGCGCCAGCAGCTTGGAATTTGGGGTTTACACTGAAGCTTTCTTT. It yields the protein CASSLEFGVYTEAFF.

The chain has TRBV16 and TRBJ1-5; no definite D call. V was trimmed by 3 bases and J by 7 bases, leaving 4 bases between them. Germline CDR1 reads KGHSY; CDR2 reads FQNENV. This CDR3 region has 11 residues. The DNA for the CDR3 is TGTGCCAGCAGCCAGGGGCAGCCCCAGCATTTT. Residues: CASSQGQPQHF. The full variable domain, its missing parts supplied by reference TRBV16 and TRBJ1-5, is GEEVAQTPKHLVRGEGQKAKLYCAPIKGHSYVFWYQQVLKNEFKFLISFQNENVFDETGMPKERFSAKCLPNSPCSLEIQATKLEDSAVYFCASSQGQPQHFGDGTRLSIL.

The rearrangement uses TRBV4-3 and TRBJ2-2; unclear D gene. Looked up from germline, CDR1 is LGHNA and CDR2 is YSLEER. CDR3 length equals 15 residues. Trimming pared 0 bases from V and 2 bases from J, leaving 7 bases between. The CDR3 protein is CASSQDVPNTGELFF. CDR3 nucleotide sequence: TGCGCCAGCAGCCAAGATGTACCTAACACCGGGGAGCTGTTTTTT.

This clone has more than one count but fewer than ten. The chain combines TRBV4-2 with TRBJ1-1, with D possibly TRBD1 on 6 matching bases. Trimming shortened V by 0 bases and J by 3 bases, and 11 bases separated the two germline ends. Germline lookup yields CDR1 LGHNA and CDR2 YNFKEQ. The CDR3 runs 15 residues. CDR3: CASSQEKGGHTEAFF. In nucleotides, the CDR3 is TGTGCCAGCAGCCAAGAAAAGGGGGGGCACACTGAAGCTTTCTTT.

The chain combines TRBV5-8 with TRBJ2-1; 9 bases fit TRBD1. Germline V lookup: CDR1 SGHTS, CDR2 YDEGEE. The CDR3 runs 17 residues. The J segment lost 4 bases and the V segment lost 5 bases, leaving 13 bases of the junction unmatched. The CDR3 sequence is CASRNGPGQGLYNEQFF. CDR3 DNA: TGTGCCAGCAGGAATGGACCGGGACAGGGCCTTTACAATGAGCAGTTCTTC.

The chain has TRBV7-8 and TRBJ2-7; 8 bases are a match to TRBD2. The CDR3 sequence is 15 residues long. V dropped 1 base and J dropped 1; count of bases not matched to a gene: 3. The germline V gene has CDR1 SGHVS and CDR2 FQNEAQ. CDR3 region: CASSLGASGSYEQYF. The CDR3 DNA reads TGTGCCAGCAGCTTAGGAGCTAGCGGGTCCTACGAGCAGTACTTC.

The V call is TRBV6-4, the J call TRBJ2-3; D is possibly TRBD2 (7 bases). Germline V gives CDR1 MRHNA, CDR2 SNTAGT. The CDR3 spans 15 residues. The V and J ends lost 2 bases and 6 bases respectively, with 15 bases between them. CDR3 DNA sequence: TGTGCCAGCAGTGACGAGGGGGGGCCCTCCGATACGCAGTATTTT. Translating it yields CASSDEGGPSDTQYF.

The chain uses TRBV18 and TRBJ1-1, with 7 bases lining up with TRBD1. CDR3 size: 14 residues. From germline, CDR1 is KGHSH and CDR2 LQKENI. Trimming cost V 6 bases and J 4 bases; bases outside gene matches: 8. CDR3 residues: CASSLTGFITEAFF. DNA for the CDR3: TGTGCCAGCTCTCTGACAGGGTTCATCACTGAAGCTTTCTTT.

This CDR3 reads CASSDLPGREDTGELFF. CDR3 sequence (DNA): TGTGCCAGCAGCGACCTCCCTGGGAGGGAGGACACCGGGGAGCTGTTTTTT. The rearrangement uses TRBV7-9 and TRBJ2-2; 7 bases match TRBD2. Germline values: CDR1 SEHNR, CDR2 FQNEAQ (reference sequence). The CDR3 extends over 17 amino acids. With 5 bases clipped from V and 3 bases from J, the junction kept 12 bases outside the gene matches.

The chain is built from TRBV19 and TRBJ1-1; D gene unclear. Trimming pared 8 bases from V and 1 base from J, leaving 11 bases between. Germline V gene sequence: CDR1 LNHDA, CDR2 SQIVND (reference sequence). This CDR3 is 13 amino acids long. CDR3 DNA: TGTGCCAGTCACCGGGCCCCGAACACTGAAGCTTTCTTT. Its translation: CASHRAPNTEAFF.